A selection of T cell receptor beta chains follows, all from one sample in a study of Tregs in tolerant kidney transplant recipients. Measured with immunoSEQ multiplex PCR; TCRdb has only the in-frame clones, and not every one. This table holds some 70,000 clones, over 85% found once. Source: CD8+ T cells from blood, taken before the transplant. The receptors here all came from a human donor who received a combined kidney and bone marrow transplant. CDR3s include the opening cysteine and the closing phenylalanine or tryptophan. Each record gives: D gene, clone size, V gene, J gene, CDR3 protein, CDR3 DNA. D genes are given only for firm matches. Expanded clones get a size class; other rows say once, few or many, or leave the size out.

D: TRBD1; size: -; V: TRBV7-9; J: TRBJ1-1; CDR3: CASSTPPTGDTEAFF; DNA: TGTGCCAGCAGCACCCCCCCCACAGGGGACACTGAAGCTTTCTTT
D: TRBD2; size: -; V: TRBV7-6; J: TRBJ2-1; CDR3: CASTPPGLAGGHNEQFF; DNA: TGTGCCAGCACCCCACCGGGACTAGCGGGGGGCCACAATGAGCAGTTCTTC
D: TRBD1; size: once; V: TRBV9; J: TRBJ1-2; CDR3: CASSPRDRGSVGGGYTF; DNA: TGTGCCAGCAGCCCACGGGACAGGGGTAGCGTTGGTGGTGGCTACACCTTC
D: -; size: -; V: TRBV2; J: TRBJ1-4; CDR3: CASSGIGEGLDEKLFF; DNA: TGTGCCAGCAGCGGGATTGGTGAGGGCCTGGATGAAAAACTGTTTTTT
D: TRBD2; size: -; V: TRBV19; J: TRBJ2-1; CDR3: CASSPTSGGEQFF; DNA: TGTGCCAGTAGTCCCACTAGCGGGGGCGAGCAGTTCTTC
D: -; size: -; V: TRBV9; J: TRBJ2-2; CDR3: CASKETNTGELFF; DNA: TGTGCCAGCAAAGAGACGAACACCGGGGAGCTGTTTTTT
D: TRBD1; size: -; V: TRBV4-1; J: TRBJ1-4; CDR3: CASSPPGQEREKLFF; DNA: TGCGCCAGCAGCCCTCCGGGACAGGAGAGGGAAAAACTGTTTTTT
D: -; size: once; V: TRBV7-9; J: TRBJ2-7; CDR3: CASSIQNGEQYF; DNA: TGTGCCAGCAGCATCCAAAACGGCGAGCAGTACTTC
D: TRBD2; size: -; V: TRBV7-2; J: TRBJ2-1; CDR3: CASSLNLLAGYNEQFF; DNA: TGTGCCAGCAGCTTAAATCTCCTAGCGGGGTACAATGAGCAGTTCTTC
D: TRBD1; size: -; V: TRBV28; J: TRBJ1-2; CDR3: CASRFQGADGYTF; DNA: TGTGCCAGCAGGTTCCAGGGGGCTGATGGCTACACCTTC
D: TRBD2; size: few; V: TRBV6-5; J: TRBJ2-7; CDR3: CASSPAGVDEQYF; DNA: TGTGCCAGCAGCCCTGCGGGGGTAGACGAGCAGTACTTC
D: TRBD2; size: -; V: TRBV4-3; J: TRBJ2-5; CDR3: CASSQATGGPRPQYF; DNA: TGCGCCAGCAGCCAAGCCACGGGGGGGCCTCGCCCCCAGTACTTC
D: TRBD1; size: -; V: TRBV4-1; J: TRBJ2-1; CDR3: CASSQDLRTGGFNEQFF; DNA: TGCGCCAGCAGCCAAGATCTCCGGACAGGGGGCTTTAATGAGCAGTTCTTC
D: TRBD1; size: -; V: TRBV5-4; J: TRBJ1-4; CDR3: CASSLGTGVGTNEKLFF; DNA: TGTGCCAGCAGCTTAGGGACAGGGGTTGGGACTAATGAAAAACTGTTTTTT
D: TRBD1; size: -; V: TRBV19; J: TRBJ1-5; CDR3: CASIQGTGGNQPQHF; DNA: TGTGCCAGTATTCAGGGGACAGGGGGCAATCAGCCCCAGCATTTT
D: TRBD1; size: -; V: TRBV9; J: TRBJ2-2; CDR3: CASSGRQGYTGELFF; DNA: TGTGCCAGCAGCGGACGACAGGGGTACACCGGGGAGCTGTTTTTT
D: -; size: -; V: TRBV27; J: TRBJ2-1; CDR3: CASSLGAGNEQFF; DNA: TGTGCCAGCAGTCTAGGGGCAGGGAATGAGCAGTTCTTC
D: TRBD1; size: -; V: TRBV9; J: TRBJ1-2; CDR3: CASSVGDSYGYTF; DNA: TGTGCCAGCAGCGTAGGGGACAGCTATGGCTACACCTTC
D: TRBD1; size: -; V: TRBV25-1; J: TRBJ2-4; CDR3: CASSEDREGVKNIQYF; DNA: TGTGCCAGCAGTGAGGACAGGGAAGGGGTCAAAAACATTCAGTACTTC
D: TRBD1; size: -; V: TRBV27; J: TRBJ1-2; CDR3: CASSIGQGNGYTF; DNA: TGTGCCAGCAGTATCGGACAGGGTAATGGCTACACCTTC
D: -; size: -; V: TRBV28; J: TRBJ1-1; CDR3: CASSTEGWEEPEAFF; DNA: TGTGCCAGCAGCACAGAGGGTTGGGAGGAGCCTGAAGCTTTCTTT
D: TRBD1; size: -; V: TRBV28; J: TRBJ1-4; CDR3: CASSLPGQGGGGEKLFF; DNA: TGTGCCAGCAGTTTGCCCGGACAGGGGGGAGGGGGGGAAAAACTGTTTTTT
D: -; size: -; V: TRBV7-9; J: TRBJ2-3; CDR3: CASSPGGGFSTDTQYF; DNA: TGTGCCAGCAGCCCCGGTGGAGGATTTAGCACAGATACGCAGTATTTT
D: -; size: few; V: TRBV27; J: TRBJ2-3; CDR3: CASSFGDTQYF; DNA: TGTGCCAGCAGTTTCGGAGATACGCAGTATTTT
D: TRBD1; size: -; V: TRBV4-3; J: TRBJ2-7; CDR3: CASSRDRGNFYEQYF; DNA: TGCGCCAGCAGCCGGGACAGGGGAAACTTCTACGAGCAGTACTTC
D: TRBD2; size: -; V: TRBV2; J: TRBJ2-1; CDR3: CASWEFGAGGLNNEQFF; DNA: TGTGCCAGCTGGGAATTTGGAGCGGGGGGATTAAACAATGAGCAGTTCTTC
D: TRBD1; size: -; V: TRBV27; J: TRBJ2-1; CDR3: CASSFMGTVGNEQFF; DNA: TGTGCCAGCAGTTTCATGGGGACAGTCGGGAATGAGCAGTTCTTC
D: TRBD1; size: -; V: TRBV5-4; J: TRBJ2-7; CDR3: CASSLKGTGFYEQYF; DNA: TGTGCCAGCAGCTTGAAAGGGACAGGGTTTTACGAGCAGTACTTC
D: TRBD2; size: -; V: TRBV30; J: TRBJ2-3; CDR3: CAWSVLAGVINPTDTQYF; DNA: TGTGCCTGGAGTGTACTAGCGGGAGTTATCAACCCCACAGATACGCAGTATTTT
D: TRBD1; size: -; V: TRBV30; J: TRBJ2-7; CDR3: CAWSPSPGTGTYEQYF; DNA: TGTGCCTGGAGCCCATCCCCAGGGACAGGGACCTACGAGCAGTACTTC
D: TRBD1; size: -; V: TRBV7-3; J: TRBJ2-1; CDR3: CASSLGQGNEQFF; DNA: TGTGCCAGCAGCTTAGGACAGGGGAATGAGCAGTTCTTC
D: -; size: once; V: TRBV19; J: TRBJ1-5; CDR3: CASTFSGQPQHF; DNA: TGTGCCAGTACCTTCTCAGGGCAGCCCCAGCATTTT
D: TRBD1; size: -; V: TRBV11-2; J: TRBJ1-4; CDR3: CASSLGQGWEKLFF; DNA: TGTGCCAGCAGCTTGGGACAGGGCTGGGAAAAACTGTTTTTT
D: -; size: -; V: TRBV9; J: TRBJ2-3; CDR3: CASSPSSDTQYF; DNA: TGTGCCAGCAGCCCTAGCTCCGATACGCAGTATTTT
D: -; size: few; V: TRBV9; J: TRBJ1-2; CDR3: CASSVEGGGRSYGYTF; DNA: TGTGCCAGCAGCGTAGAAGGGGGAGGGCGATCCTATGGCTACACCTTC
D: -; size: -; V: TRBV5-6; J: TRBJ2-5; CDR3: CASSFTTSQETQYF; DNA: TGTGCCAGCAGCTTTACCACAAGCCAAGAGACCCAGTACTTC
D: TRBD2; size: -; V: TRBV19; J: TRBJ2-1; CDR3: CASSMRYSREAEQFF; DNA: TGTGCCAGTAGTATGAGGTACTCGCGGGAGGCCGAGCAGTTCTTC
D: TRBD1; size: -; V: TRBV5-1; J: TRBJ1-4; CDR3: CASNPGTANEKLFF; DNA: TGCGCCAGCAACCCCGGGACAGCTAATGAAAAACTGTTTTTT
D: TRBD2; size: -; V: TRBV7-9; J: TRBJ2-1; CDR3: CASRKRDLNEQFF; DNA: TGTGCCAGCAGGAAGCGGGACCTAAATGAGCAGTTCTTC
D: -; size: once; V: TRBV5-1; J: TRBJ2-5; CDR3: CASSLDAAREETQYF; DNA: TGCGCCAGCAGCTTGGATGCCGCTCGGGAGGAGACCCAGTACTTC
D: TRBD1; size: -; V: TRBV9; J: TRBJ2-3; CDR3: CASSGPGTGYSDTQYF; DNA: TGTGCCAGCAGCGGTCCCGGGACAGGGTATTCAGATACGCAGTATTTT
D: TRBD2; size: -; V: TRBV29-1; J: TRBJ2-1; CDR3: CSVESLAGRLNEQFF; DNA: TGCAGCGTTGAATCACTAGCGGGAAGGCTCAATGAGCAGTTCTTC
D: TRBD1; size: -; V: TRBV13; J: TRBJ2-1; CDR3: CASSLGLGQGWNEQFF; DNA: TGTGCCAGCAGCTTAGGCCTAGGACAGGGGTGGAATGAGCAGTTCTTC
D: -; size: -; V: TRBV19; J: TRBJ2-5; CDR3: CASTGDQETQYF; DNA: TGTGCCAGTACAGGGGACCAAGAGACCCAGTACTTC
D: -; size: -; V: TRBV27; J: TRBJ2-7; CDR3: CASSPLGQSYEQYF; DNA: TGTGCCAGCAGTCCCTTAGGACAATCCTACGAGCAGTACTTC
D: -; size: -; V: TRBV9; J: TRBJ1-2; CDR3: CASRDEGAPYDYGYTF; DNA: TGTGCCAGCAGGGACGAAGGGGCCCCTTATGACTATGGCTACACCTTC
D: -; size: -; V: TRBV29-1; J: TRBJ2-1; CDR3: CSSPNSYNEQFF; DNA: TGCAGCTCCCCCAACTCCTACAATGAGCAGTTCTTC
D: TRBD2; size: -; V: TRBV7-9; J: TRBJ2-5; CDR3: CASSLTSKTQYF; DNA: TGTGCCAGCAGCTTGACTAGCAAGACCCAGTACTTC
D: TRBD2; size: -; V: TRBV19; J: TRBJ2-3; CDR3: CASSTSGSRDTQYF; DNA: TGTGCCAGTAGTACTAGCGGGAGTCGTGATACGCAGTATTTT
D: TRBD1; size: -; V: TRBV11-3; J: TRBJ2-7; CDR3: CASSASGTGVHEQYF; DNA: TGTGCCAGCAGCGCCTCCGGGACAGGCGTACACGAGCAGTACTTC
D: -; size: -; V: TRBV27; J: TRBJ2-7; CDR3: CASSLRQGGNEQYF; DNA: TGTGCCAGCAGTTTAAGGCAGGGTGGGAACGAGCAGTACTTC
D: -; size: -; V: TRBV5-4; J: TRBJ2-2; CDR3: CASSTGTSNTGELFF; DNA: TGTGCCAGCAGTACCGGGACATCAAACACCGGGGAGCTGTTTTTT
D: -; size: -; V: TRBV23-1; J: TRBJ1-2; CDR3: CASRPKQTNYGYTF; DNA: TGCGCCAGCAGGCCCAAACAGACTAACTATGGCTACACCTTC
D: TRBD2; size: once; V: TRBV6-5; J: TRBJ2-2; CDR3: CASSYAGEITGELFF; DNA: TGTGCCAGCAGTTATGCGGGAGAGATCACCGGGGAGCTGTTTTTT
D: TRBD1; size: -; V: TRBV5-6; J: TRBJ2-7; CDR3: CASSLPPDRESYEQYF; DNA: TGTGCCAGCAGCCTCCCCCCCGACAGGGAGTCCTACGAGCAGTACTTC
D: -; size: -; V: TRBV9; J: TRBJ1-2; CDR3: CASRRTENYGYTF; DNA: TGTGCCAGTCGAAGGACAGAAAACTATGGCTACACCTTC
D: -; size: -; V: TRBV4-3; J: TRBJ2-7; CDR3: CASSQDQGGEQYF; DNA: TGCGCCAGCAGCCAAGATCAGGGCGGCGAGCAGTACTTC
D: TRBD2; size: -; V: TRBV5-4; J: TRBJ2-1; CDR3: CASSSWEGAVTYNEQFF; DNA: TGTGCCAGCAGCTCATGGGAGGGCGCGGTTACCTACAATGAGCAGTTCTTC
D: -; size: -; V: TRBV13; J: TRBJ2-4; CDR3: CASSSRGIPIQYF; DNA: TGTGCCAGCAGTTCAAGGGGGATTCCTATTCAGTACTTC